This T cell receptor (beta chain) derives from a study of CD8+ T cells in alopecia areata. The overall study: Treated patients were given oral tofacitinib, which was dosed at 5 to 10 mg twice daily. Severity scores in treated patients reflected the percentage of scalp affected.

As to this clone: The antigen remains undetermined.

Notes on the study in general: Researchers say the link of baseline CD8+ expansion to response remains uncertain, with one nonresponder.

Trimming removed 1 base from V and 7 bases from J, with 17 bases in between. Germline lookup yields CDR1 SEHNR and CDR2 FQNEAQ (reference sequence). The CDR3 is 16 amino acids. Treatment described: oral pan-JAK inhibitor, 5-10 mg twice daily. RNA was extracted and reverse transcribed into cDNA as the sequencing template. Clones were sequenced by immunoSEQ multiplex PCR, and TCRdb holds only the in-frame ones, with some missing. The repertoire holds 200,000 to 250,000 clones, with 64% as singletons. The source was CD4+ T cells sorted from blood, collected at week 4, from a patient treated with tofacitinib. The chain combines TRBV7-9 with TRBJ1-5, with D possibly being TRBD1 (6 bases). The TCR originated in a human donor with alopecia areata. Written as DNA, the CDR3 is TGTGCCAGCAGCTTAGGGGCAGGGGCTCTTTCACAGCCCCAGCATTTT. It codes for CASSLGAGALSQPQHF. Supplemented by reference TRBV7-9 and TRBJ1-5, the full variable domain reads DTGVSQNPRHKITKRGQNVTFRCDPISEHNRLYWYRQTLGQGPEFLTYFQNEAQLEKSRLLSDRFSAERPKGSFSTLEIQRTEQGDSAMYLCASSLGAGALSQPQHFGDGTRLSIL.